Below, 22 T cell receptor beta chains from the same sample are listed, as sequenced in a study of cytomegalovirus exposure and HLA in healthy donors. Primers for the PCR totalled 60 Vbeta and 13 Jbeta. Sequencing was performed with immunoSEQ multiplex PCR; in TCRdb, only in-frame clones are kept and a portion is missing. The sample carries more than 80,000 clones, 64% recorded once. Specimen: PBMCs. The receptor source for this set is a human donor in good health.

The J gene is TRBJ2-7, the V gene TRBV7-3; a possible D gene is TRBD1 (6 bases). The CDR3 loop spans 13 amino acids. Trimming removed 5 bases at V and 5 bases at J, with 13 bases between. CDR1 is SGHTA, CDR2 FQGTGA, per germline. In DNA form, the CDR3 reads TGTGCCAGCAGCCCGAGGGGGTCCAACGAGCAGTACTTC. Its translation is CASSPRGSNEQYF.

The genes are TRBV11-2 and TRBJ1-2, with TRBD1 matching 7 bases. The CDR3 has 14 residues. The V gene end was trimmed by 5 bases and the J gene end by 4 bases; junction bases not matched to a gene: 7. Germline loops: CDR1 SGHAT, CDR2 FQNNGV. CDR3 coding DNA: TGTGCCAGCAGCGTTGTACCAGGGGGCTATGGCTACACCTTC. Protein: CASSVVPGGYGYTF.

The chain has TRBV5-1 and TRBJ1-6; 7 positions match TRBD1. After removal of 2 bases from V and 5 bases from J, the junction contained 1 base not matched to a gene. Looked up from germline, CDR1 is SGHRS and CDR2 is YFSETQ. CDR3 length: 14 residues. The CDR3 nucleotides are TGCGCCAGCAGCTTCGGGACAGATAATTCACCCCTCCACTTT. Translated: CASSFGTDNSPLHF.

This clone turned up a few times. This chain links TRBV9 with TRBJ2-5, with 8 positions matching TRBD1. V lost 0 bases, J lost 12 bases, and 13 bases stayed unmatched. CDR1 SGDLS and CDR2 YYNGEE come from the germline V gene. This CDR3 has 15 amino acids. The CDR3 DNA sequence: TGTGCCAGCAGCGTAGCGCTCGGGGGACAGGAGGAAAAGTACTTC. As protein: CASSVALGGQEEKYF.

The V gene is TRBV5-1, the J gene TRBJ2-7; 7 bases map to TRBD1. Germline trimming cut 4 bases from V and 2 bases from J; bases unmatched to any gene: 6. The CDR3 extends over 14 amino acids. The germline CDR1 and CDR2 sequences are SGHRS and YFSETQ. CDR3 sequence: CASSLGTETYEQYF. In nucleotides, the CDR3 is TGCGCCAGCAGCCTAGGGACAGAAACCTACGAGCAGTACTTC.

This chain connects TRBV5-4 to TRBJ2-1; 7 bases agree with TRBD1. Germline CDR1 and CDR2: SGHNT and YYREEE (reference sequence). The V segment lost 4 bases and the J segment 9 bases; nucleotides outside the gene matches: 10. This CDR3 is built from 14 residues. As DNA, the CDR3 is TGTGCCAGCAGCCTCGGACCAGGGGGTAGTGAGCAGTTCTTC. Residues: CASSLGPGGSEQFF.

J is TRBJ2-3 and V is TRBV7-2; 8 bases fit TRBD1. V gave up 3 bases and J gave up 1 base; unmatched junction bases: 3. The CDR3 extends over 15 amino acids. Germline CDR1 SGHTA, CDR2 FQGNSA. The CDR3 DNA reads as TGTGCCAGCAGCTTGACAGGGGCGCGCACAGATACGCAGTATTTT. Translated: CASSLTGARTDTQYF.

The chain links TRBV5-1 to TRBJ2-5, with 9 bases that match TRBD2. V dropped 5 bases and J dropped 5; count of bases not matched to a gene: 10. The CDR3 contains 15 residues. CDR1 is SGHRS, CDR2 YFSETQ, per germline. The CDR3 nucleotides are TGCGCCAGCAGAGGTGGCGGGGGGGCCGTTGAGACCCAGTACTTC. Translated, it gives CASRGGGGAVETQYF.

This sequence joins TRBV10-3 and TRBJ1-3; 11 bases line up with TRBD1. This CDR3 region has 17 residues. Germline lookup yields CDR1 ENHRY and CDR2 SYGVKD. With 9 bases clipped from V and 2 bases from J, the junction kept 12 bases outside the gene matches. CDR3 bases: TGTGCCATTTCCGGGACAGGGGGTAATATCGCTGGAAACACCATATATTTT. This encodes CAISGTGGNIAGNTIYF.

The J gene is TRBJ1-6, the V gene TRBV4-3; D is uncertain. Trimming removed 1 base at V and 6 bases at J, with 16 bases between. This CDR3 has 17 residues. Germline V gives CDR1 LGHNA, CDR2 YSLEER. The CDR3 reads CASSQVRQTNINSPLHF. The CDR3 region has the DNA TGCGCCAGCAGCCAAGTACGGCAGACAAACATTAATTCACCCCTCCACTTT.

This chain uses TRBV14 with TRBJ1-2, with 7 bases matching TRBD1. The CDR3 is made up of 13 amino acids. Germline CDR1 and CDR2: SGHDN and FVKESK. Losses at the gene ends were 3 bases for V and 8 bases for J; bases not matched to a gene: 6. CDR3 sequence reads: CASSQNRGGGYTF. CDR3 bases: TGTGCCAGCAGCCAGAACAGGGGAGGAGGCTACACCTTC.

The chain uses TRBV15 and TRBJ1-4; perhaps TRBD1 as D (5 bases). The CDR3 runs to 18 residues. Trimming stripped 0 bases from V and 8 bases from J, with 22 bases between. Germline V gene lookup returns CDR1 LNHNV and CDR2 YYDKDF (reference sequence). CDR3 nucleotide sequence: TGTGCCACCAGCAGAGATCGTTCGGGGGAGTGGAGAAACGAAAAACTGTTTTTT. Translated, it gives CATSRDRSGEWRNEKLFF.

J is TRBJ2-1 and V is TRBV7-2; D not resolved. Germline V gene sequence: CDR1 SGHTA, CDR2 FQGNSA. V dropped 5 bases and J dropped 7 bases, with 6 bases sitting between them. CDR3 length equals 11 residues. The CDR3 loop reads CASSRWNEQFF. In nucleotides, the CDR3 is TGTGCCAGCAGCCGGTGGAATGAGCAGTTCTTC. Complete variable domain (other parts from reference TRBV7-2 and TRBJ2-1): GAGVSQSPSNKVTEKGKDVELRCDPISGHTALYWYRQSLGQGLEFLIYFQGNSAPDKSGLPSDRFSAERTGGSVSTLTIQRTQQEDSAVYLCASSRWNEQFFGPGTRLTVL.

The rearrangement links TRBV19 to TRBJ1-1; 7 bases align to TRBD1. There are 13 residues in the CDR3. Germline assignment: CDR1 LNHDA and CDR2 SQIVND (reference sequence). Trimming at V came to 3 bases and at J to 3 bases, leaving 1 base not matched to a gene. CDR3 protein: CASSITGDTEAFF. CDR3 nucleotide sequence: TGTGCCAGTAGTATTACAGGGGACACTGAAGCTTTCTTT.

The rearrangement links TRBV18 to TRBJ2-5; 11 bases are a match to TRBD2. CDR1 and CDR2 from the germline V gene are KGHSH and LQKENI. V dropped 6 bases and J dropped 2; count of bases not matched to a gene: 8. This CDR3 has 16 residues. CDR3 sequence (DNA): TGTGCCAGCTCGGCCGCTAGCGGGGGGTCTCAAGAGACCCAGTACTTC. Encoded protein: CASSAASGGSQETQYF.

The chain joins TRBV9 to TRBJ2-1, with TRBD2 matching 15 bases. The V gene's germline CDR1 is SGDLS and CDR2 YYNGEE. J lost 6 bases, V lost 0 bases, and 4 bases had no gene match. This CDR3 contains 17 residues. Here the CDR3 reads CASSVGTSGGAGNEQFF. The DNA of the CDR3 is TGTGCCAGCAGCGTAGGGACTAGCGGGGGGGCGGGCAATGAGCAGTTCTTC.

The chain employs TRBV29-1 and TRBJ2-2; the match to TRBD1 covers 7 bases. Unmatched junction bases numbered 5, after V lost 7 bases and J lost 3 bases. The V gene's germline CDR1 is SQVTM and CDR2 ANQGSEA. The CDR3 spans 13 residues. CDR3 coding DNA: TGCAGCGCGAACAGGGGCGACACCGGGGAGCTGTTTTTT. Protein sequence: CSANRGDTGELFF.

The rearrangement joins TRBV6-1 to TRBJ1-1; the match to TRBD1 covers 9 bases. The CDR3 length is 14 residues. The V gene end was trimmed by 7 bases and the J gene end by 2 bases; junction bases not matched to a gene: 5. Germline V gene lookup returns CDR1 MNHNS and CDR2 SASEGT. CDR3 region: CASTYRGLNTEAFF. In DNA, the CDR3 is TGTGCCAGCACCTACAGGGGGCTAAACACTGAAGCTTTCTTT.

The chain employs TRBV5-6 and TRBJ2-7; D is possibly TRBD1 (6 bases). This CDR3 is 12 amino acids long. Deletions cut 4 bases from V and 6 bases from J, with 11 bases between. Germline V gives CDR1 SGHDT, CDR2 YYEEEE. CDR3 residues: CASSRQDLEQYF. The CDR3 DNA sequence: TGTGCCAGCAGCCGACAGGACCTCGAGCAGTACTTC.

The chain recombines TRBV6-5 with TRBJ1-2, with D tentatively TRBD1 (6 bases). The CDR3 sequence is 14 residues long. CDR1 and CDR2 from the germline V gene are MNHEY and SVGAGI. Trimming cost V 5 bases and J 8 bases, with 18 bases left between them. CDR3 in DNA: TGTGCCAGCAGTCCCGGACAGAAAGGGTCGGGCTACACCTTC. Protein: CASSPGQKGSGYTF.

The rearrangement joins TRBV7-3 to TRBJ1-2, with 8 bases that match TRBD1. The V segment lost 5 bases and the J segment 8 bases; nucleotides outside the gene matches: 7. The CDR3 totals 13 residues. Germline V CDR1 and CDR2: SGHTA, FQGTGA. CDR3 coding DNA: TGTGCCAGCAGCACCACGACAGGGGACGGCTACACCTTC. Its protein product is CASSTTTGDGYTF.

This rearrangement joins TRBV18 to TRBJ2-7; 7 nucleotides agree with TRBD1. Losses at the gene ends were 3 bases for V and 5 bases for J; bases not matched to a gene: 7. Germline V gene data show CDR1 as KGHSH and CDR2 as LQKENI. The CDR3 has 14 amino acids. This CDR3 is CASSPATGRNEQYF. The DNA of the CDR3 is TGTGCCAGCTCACCCGCGACAGGGCGAAACGAGCAGTACTTC.